These 12 T cell receptor beta chains were sequenced from one sample in a study of long-term antiretroviral therapy in people with HIV. Samples were assayed with immunoSEQ v3.0 at survey level. Sequenced by immunoSEQ multiplex PCR; TCRdb stores in-frame clones only, minus some. The data show about 48,000 clones, roughly four fifths seen once. This specimen consisted of unsorted PBMCs, obtained 0.8 years after starting antiretroviral therapy. Source of these receptors: a woman between 18 and 29 years old with HIV.

The chain recombines TRBV15 with TRBJ1-1, with no clear D. Trimming removed 0 bases at V and 0 bases at J, with 8 bases between. The CDR3 is made up of 15 amino acids. Germline-derived CDR1 and CDR2 are LNHNV and YYDKDF (reference sequence). Here the CDR3 DNA reads TGTGCCACCAGCAGAGATTCGGGTTTGAACACTGAAGCTTTCTTT. As protein: CATSRDSGLNTEAFF.

The chain combines TRBV7-3 with TRBJ2-3, with D perhaps matching TRBD2 (6 bases). Germline V lookup: CDR1 SGHTA, CDR2 FQGTGA. CDR3 length equals 13 residues. V was trimmed by 4 bases and J by 6 bases, leaving 11 bases between them. CDR3 DNA sequence: TGTGCCAGCAGCTCCCCGGGAGACGATACGCAGTATTTT. It codes for CASSSPGDDTQYF.

The chain links TRBV2 to TRBJ2-2; a weak D match, TRBD1 (5 bases). Germline CDR1 SNHLY, CDR2 FYNNEI. The CDR3 length is 15 residues. V shed 3 bases and J shed 6 bases, with 14 bases lying between them. CDR3 residues: CASSEVRQIPGELFF. The CDR3 DNA reads as TGTGCCAGCAGTGAGGTTAGACAGATTCCCGGGGAGCTGTTTTTT.

This sequence joins TRBV4-3 and TRBJ1-4; D not resolved. From germline, CDR1 is LGHNA and CDR2 YSLEER. The CDR3 runs 17 residues. The V end was cut by 0 bases, the J end by 11 bases, with 22 bases between. CDR3 in amino acids: CASSQDPYRGGQEKLFF. Written as DNA, the CDR3 is TGCGCCAGCAGCCAAGATCCCTACAGAGGCGGGCAAGAGAAACTGTTTTTT.

Written as DNA, the CDR3 is TGTGCCAGCAGGTACGGAGTCTCCACAGATACGCAGTATTTT. Encoded protein: CASRYGVSTDTQYF. The genes are TRBV7-2 and TRBJ2-3, with D unclear. V lost 6 bases and J lost 2, with 12 bases in between. The CDR3 extends over 14 amino acids. Germline V gene sequence: CDR1 SGHTA, CDR2 FQGNSA. Supplemented by reference TRBV7-2 and TRBJ2-3, the full variable domain reads GAGVSQSPSNKVTEKGKDVELRCDPISGHTALYWYRQSLGQGLEFLIYFQGNSAPDKSGLPSDRFSAERTGGSVSTLTIQRTQQEDSAVYLCASRYGVSTDTQYFGPGTRLTVL.

The V gene is TRBV28, the J gene TRBJ1-2; TRBD1 aligns across 7 bases. The CDR3 contains 13 residues. V gave up 7 bases and J gave up 2 bases; unmatched junction bases: 4. In germline, CDR1 is MDHEN, CDR2 SYDVKM. CDR3 protein: CASIQGLNYGYTF. The CDR3 DNA reads TGTGCCAGCATACAGGGGCTCAACTATGGCTACACCTTC.

The chain joins TRBV7-9 to TRBJ2-7, with D perhaps matching TRBD1 or TRBD2 (6 bases each). Deletions cut 5 bases from V and 0 bases from J, with 17 bases between. CDR3 length equals 16 residues. Germline CDR1 SEHNR, CDR2 FQNEAQ (reference sequence). The CDR3 DNA reads TGTGCCAGCAGCACTGGCGGGACATTCCCCTCCTACGAGCAGTACTTC. This sequence encodes CASSTGGTFPSYEQYF. Full variable domain (remainder filled in from reference TRBV7-9 and TRBJ2-7): DTGVSQNPRHKITKRGQNVTFRCDPISEHNRLYWYRQTLGQGPEFLTYFQNEAQLEKSRLLSDRFSAERPKGSFSTLEIQRTEQGDSAMYLCASSTGGTFPSYEQYFGPGTRLTVT.

The chain combines TRBV4-1 with TRBJ2-2; maybe TRBD2 (5 bases). Germline V gene sequence: CDR1 MGHRA, CDR2 YSYEKL. Trimming removed 8 bases from V and 6 bases from J, with 16 bases in between. The CDR3 totals 14 residues. The CDR3 loop reads CASRDVQSAGELFF. CDR3 nucleotide sequence: TGCGCCAGCCGGGATGTCCAGTCAGCCGGGGAGCTGTTTTTT.

The chain uses TRBV12-5 and TRBJ2-2; D unresolved. CDR1 and CDR2 from the germline V gene are LGHNT and FRNRAP. V was pared by 3 bases and J by 7 bases, with 6 bases between. The CDR3 spans 12 residues. The CDR3 bases are TGTGCTAGTGGTTTCGAGATCGGGGAGCTGTTTTTT. It is translated as CASGFEIGELFF.

This clone was observed a single time. J is TRBJ1-5 and V is TRBV28; possibly TRBD1 for D (6 bases). The CDR3 has 15 amino acids. V was cut by 5 bases and J by 7 bases, with 18 bases left in between. Germline CDR1 and CDR2: MDHEN and SYDVKM. CDR3 sequence (DNA): TGTGCCAGCAGTACCCCGTCCGGGGGCCGGCAGCCCCAGCATTTT. It specifies CASSTPSGGRQPQHF. Using reference TRBV28 and TRBJ1-5 for the parts outside the CDR3, the full variable domain is DVKVTQSSRYLVKRTGEKVFLECVQDMDHENMFWYRQDPGLGLRLIYFSYDVKMKEKGDIPEGYSVSREKKERFSLILESASTNQTSMYLCASSTPSGGRQPQHFGDGTRLSIL.

This rearrangement joins TRBV5-1 to TRBJ2-3, with 8 bases identical to TRBD1. The germline V gene encodes CDR1 SGHRS and CDR2 YFSETQ. Trimming took 3 bases from V and 1 from J; bases not matched to a gene: 7. The CDR3 covers 16 residues. CDR3 DNA sequence: TGCGCCAGCAGCTCGACAGGGGCGGGTGGCACAGATACGCAGTATTTT. Translation gives CASSSTGAGGTDTQYF.

The J gene is TRBJ2-5, the V gene TRBV9; no clear D gene. V was clipped by 4 bases and J by 5 bases, with 12 bases between them. Germline V CDR1 and CDR2: SGDLS, YYNGEE. The CDR3 runs to 13 residues. The CDR3 nucleotides are TGTGCCAGCAGCTCCCCCGGACGGGAGACCCAGTACTTC. This codes for CASSSPGRETQYF.